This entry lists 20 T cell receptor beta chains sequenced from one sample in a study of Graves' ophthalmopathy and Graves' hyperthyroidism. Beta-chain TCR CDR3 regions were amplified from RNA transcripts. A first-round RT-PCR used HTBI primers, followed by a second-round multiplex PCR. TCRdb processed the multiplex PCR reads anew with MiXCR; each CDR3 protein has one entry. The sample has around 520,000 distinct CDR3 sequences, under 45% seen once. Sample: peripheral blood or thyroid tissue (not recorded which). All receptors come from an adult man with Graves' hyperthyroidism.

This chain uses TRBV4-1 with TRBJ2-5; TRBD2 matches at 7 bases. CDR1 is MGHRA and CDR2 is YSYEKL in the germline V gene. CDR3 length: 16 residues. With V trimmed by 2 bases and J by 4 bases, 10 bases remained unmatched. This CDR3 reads CASSQSGREYRETQYF. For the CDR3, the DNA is TGCGCCAGCAGCCAATCGGGGAGGGAATATAGAGAGACCCAGTACTTC.

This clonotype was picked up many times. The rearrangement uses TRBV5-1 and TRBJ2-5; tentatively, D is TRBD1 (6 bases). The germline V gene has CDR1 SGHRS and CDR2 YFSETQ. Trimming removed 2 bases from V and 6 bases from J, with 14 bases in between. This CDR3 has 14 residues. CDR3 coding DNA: TGCGCCAGCAGCTTATTGGGCCAGGGGCAGACCCAGTACTTC. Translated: CASSLLGQGQTQYF.

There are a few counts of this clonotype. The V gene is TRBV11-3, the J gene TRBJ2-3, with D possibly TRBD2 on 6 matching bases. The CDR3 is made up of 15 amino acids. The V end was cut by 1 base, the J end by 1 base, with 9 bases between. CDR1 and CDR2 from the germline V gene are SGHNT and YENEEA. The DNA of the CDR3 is TGTGCCAGCAGCTTAGTTGGCGGGGGCACAGATACGCAGTATTTT. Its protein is CASSLVGGGTDTQYF.

As DNA, the CDR3 is TGTGCCATCAGGAGGACTAGCGGGATAAGGTCCGGGGAGACCCAGTACTTC. This codes for CAIRRTSGIRSGETQYF. V gene TRBV10-3 combines with J gene TRBJ2-5, with TRBD2 matching 12 bases. The CDR3 has 17 amino acids. Germline CDR1 and CDR2: ENHRY and SYGVKD. After removal of 6 bases from V and 5 bases from J, the junction contained 13 bases not matched to a gene.

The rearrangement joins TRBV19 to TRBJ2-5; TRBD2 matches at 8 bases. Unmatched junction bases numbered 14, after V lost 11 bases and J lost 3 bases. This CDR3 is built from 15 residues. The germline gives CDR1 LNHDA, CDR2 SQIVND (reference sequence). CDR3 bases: TGTGCCTGGACCCCGGGGGGGGGCCGCGAAGAGACCCAGTACTTC. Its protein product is CAWTPGGGREETQYF.

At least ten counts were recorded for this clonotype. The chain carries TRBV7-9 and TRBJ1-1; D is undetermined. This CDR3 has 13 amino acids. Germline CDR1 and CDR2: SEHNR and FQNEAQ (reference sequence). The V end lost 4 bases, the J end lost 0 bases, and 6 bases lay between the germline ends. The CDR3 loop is CASSSFMNTEAFF. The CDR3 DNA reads TGTGCCAGCAGCTCATTCATGAACACTGAAGCTTTCTTT.

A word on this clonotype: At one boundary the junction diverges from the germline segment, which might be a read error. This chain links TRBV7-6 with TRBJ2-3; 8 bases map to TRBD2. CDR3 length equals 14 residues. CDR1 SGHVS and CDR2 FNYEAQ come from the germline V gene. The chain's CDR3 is CASSLNGGADTQYF. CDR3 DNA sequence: TGTGCCAGCAGCTTAAACGGGGGGGCGGATACACAGTATTTT. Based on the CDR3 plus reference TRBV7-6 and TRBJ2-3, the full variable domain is GAGVSQSPRYKVTKRGQDVALRCDPISGHVSLYWYRQALGQGPEFLTYFNYEAQQDKSGLPNDRFSAERPEGSISTLTIQRTEQRDSAMYRCASSLNGGADTQYFGPGTRLTVL.

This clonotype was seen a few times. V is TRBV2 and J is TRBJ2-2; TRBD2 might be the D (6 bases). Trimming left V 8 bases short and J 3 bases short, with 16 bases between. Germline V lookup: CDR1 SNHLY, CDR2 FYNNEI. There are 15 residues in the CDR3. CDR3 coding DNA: TGTGCCAGCGAGGTCGGCGGGGCGGACACCGGGGAGCTGTTTTTT. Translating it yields CASEVGGADTGELFF. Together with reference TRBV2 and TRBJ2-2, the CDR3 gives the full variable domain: EPEVTQTPSHQVTQMGQEVILRCVPISNHLYFYWYRQILGQKVEFLVSFYNNEISEKSEIFDDQFSVERPDGSNFTLKIRSTKLEDSAMYFCASEVGGADTGELFFGEGSRLTVL.

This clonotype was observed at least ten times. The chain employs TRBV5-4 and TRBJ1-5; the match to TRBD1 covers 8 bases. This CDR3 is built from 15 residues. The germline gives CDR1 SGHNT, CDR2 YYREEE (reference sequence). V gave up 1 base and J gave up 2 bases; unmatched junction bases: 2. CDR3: CASSLWGQGNQPQHF. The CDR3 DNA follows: TGTGCCAGCAGCTTGTGGGGACAGGGCAATCAGCCCCAGCATTTT. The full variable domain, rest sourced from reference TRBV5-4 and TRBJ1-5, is ETGVTQSPTHLIKTRGQQVTLRCSSQSGHNTVSWYQQALGQGPQFIFQYYREEENGRGNFPPRFSGLQFPNYSSELNVNALELDDSALYLCASSLWGQGNQPQHFGDGTRLSIL.

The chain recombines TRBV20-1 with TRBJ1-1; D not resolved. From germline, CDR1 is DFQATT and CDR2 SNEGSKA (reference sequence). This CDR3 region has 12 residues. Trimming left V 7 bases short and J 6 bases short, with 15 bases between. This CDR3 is CSDGMGAAEAFF. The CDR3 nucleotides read TGCAGTGACGGGATGGGAGCGGCTGAAGCTTTCTTT.

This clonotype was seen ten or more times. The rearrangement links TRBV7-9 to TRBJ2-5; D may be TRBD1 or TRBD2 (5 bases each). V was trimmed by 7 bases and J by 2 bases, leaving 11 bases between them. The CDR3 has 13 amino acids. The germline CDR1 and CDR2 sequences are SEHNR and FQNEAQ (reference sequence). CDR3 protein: CASIAGTQETQYF. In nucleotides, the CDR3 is TGTGCCAGCATCGCCGGGACGCAAGAGACCCAGTACTTC.

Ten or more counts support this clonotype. The CDR3 DNA follows: TGCGCCAGCAGTGTCCAGAAGGGGGAATGGGCTGAAGCTTTCTTT. It specifies CASSVQKGEWAEAFF. V is TRBV10-1 and J is TRBJ1-1; D is perhaps TRBD1 (6 bases). CDR1 is WNHNN and CDR2 is SYGVQD in the germline V gene (reference sequence). V was clipped by 4 bases and J by 6 bases, with 18 bases between them. The CDR3 has 15 amino acids.

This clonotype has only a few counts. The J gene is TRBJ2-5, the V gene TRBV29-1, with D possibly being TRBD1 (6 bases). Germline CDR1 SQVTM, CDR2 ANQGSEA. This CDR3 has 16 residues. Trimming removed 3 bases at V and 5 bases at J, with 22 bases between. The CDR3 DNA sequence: TGCAGCGTTGATGAGGGGCCGGCAGGGGAATGGGAGACCCAGTACTTC. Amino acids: CSVDEGPAGEWETQYF.

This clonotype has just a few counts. Written as DNA, the CDR3 is TGTGCCAGCAGTTACTCGCTCTGGGGCGAGCAGTACTTC. Its translation: CASSYSLWGEQYF. The rearrangement links TRBV6-5 to TRBJ2-7; D is uncertain. The V gene's germline CDR1 is MNHEY and CDR2 SVGAGI. V gave up 0 bases and J gave up 6 bases, with 9 bases separating them. CDR3 size: 13 residues.

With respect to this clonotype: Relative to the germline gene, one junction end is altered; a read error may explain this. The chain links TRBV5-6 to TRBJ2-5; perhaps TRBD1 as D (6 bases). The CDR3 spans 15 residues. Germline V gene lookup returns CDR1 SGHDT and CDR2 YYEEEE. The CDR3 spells CASSGQTSRPETKYF. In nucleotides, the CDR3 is TGTGCCAGCAGCGGACAGACCTCTCGTCCAGAGACCAAGTACTTC. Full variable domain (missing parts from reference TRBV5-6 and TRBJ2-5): DAGVTQSPTHLIKTRGQQVTLRCSPKSGHDTVSWYQQALGQGPQFIFQYYEEEERQRGNFPDRFSGHQFPNYSSELNVNALLLGDSALYLCASSGQTSRPETKYFGPGTRLLVL.

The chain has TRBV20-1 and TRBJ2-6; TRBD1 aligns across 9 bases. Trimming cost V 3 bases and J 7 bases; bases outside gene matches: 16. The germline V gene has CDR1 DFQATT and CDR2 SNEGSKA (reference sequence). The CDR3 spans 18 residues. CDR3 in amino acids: CSARTLRDREMVANVLTF. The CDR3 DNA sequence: TGCAGTGCTAGGACCCTCCGGGACAGGGAGATGGTAGCCAACGTCCTGACTTTC.

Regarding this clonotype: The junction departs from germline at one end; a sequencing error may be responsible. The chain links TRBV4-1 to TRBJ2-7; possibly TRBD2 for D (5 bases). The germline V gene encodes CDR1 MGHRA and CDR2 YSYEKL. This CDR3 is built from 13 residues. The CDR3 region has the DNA TGCGCCAGCGGCCAAGACGGGATATACGAGCAGTACTTC. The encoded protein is CASGQDGIYEQYF.

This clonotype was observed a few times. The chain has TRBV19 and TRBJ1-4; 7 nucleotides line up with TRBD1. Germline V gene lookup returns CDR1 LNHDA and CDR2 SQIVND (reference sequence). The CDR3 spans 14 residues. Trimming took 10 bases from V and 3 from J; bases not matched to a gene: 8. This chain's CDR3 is CATQRGRSNEKLFF. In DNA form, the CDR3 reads TGTGCCACCCAGAGGGGGCGATCTAATGAAAAACTGTTTTTT.

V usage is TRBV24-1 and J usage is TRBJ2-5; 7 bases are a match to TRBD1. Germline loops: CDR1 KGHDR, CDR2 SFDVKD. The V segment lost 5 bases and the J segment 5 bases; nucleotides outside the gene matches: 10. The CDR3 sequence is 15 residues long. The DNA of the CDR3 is TGTGCCACCAGTGGCTCCGGGACAGTGCTGGAGACCCAGTACTTC. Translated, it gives CATSGSGTVLETQYF.

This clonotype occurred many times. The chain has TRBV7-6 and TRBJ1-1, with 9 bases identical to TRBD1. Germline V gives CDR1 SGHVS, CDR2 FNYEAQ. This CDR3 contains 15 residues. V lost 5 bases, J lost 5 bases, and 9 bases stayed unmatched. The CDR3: CASSQFGQGMTEAFF. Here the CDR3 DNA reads TGTGCCAGCAGCCAATTTGGACAGGGGATGACTGAAGCTTTCTTT.